In this sample, the clone carrying this T cell receptor beta chain turned up many times. Its antigen remains unidentified. V gave up 1 base and J gave up 6 bases, with 6 bases separating them. The CDR3 runs to 12 residues. Germline-derived CDR1 and CDR2 are SQVTM and ANQGSEA. The data derive from a study of read filtering for tumor transcriptome and immune sequencing. Study background: Patients were 17 male and some 13 female, mean age 65.9 years, range about 45 to 85. IR-seq gave about 3.5 to 10.27 million TCR reads per sample; RNA-seq gave about 75 to 1,300. Study-wide results and caveats: Without single-read clonotypes, shared clonotype proportions correlated more between IR-seq and RNA-seq. Approximately 80% of IR-seq clonotypes had one read, totaling around 4% of reads; RNA-seq: approximately 73% and 42%.

From about 400 ng of RNA, a library with molecular barcoded alpha/delta and beta/gamma adaptors was made. TCRdb re-derived calls from the reads in MiXCR, one entry per CDR3 protein. The sample consists of 15,000 to 20,000 distinct CDR3 sequences, approximately 20% of them appearing once. The TCR originated in a donor at least 40 years old with multiple myeloma. Specimen: a population of CD138-negative cells sorted from bone marrow. The rearrangement uses TRBV29-1 and TRBJ2-2; weak D call: TRBD1 (6 bases). Written as DNA, the CDR3 is TGCAGCGTTGAAGGACAGGCCGGGGAGCTGTTTTTT. Amino acid sequence: CSVEGQAGELFF.